This TCR beta chain was identified in a study of cytomegalovirus exposure and HLA in healthy donors. Study at large: A subsequent analysis reported that the roughly 120 validation repertoires were produced on the same platform that had also been used for the roughly 670 first-cohort repertoires.

The data were produced by immunoSEQ multiplex PCR, yet TCRdb's version contains in-frame clones alone and is incomplete. The table shows under 75,000 clones, with more than 85% occurring only once. Trimming shortened V by 6 bases and J by 3 bases, and 21 bases separated the two germline ends. CDR1 and CDR2 (germline): SNHLY, FYNNEI. The CDR3 runs 17 residues. This clonotype was obtained from a woman in her late teens or twenties in good health and CMV-seropositive. The sequenced material came from PBMCs. V gene TRBV2 combines with J gene TRBJ1-3; a weak D match, TRBD1 (6 bases). CDR3 bases: TGTGCCAGCAGGTCGGGACAAATTATGGGGCTTGGAAACACCATATATTTT. Protein: CASRSGQIMGLGNTIYF.